The rows below give T cell receptor beta chains drawn from one sample of a study of shared clonotypes between healthy human individuals. Measured with immunoSEQ multiplex PCR; TCRdb has only the in-frame clones, and not every one. The table includes about 1,500,000 clones, more than 95% detected once. Material for sequencing was naive CD4+ T cells sorted from blood. The receptors stem from a man younger than 40 in good health. The CDR3 runs from the conserved cysteine through the conserved F or W. A D gene is named only where the DNA matches it firmly. The size field is filled for only some rows; it gives once, few, many or a size class.

abundance	v_gene	d_gene	j_gene	CDR3aa	CDR3nt
NA	TRBV5-4	TRBD2	TRBJ2-2	CASSRGLAGKSGELFF	TGTGCCAGCAGCCGAGGACTAGCGGGAAAGTCCGGGGAGCTGTTTTTT
NA	TRBV18	NA	TRBJ1-1	CASSPRVGDTEAFF	TGTGCCAGCTCACCACGGGTAGGGGACACTGAAGCTTTCTTT
NA	TRBV7-2	TRBD1	TRBJ1-1	CASSSYRGSGAFF	TGTGCCAGCAGCTCTTACAGGGGGTCGGGAGCTTTCTTT
NA	TRBV5-1	NA	TRBJ2-5	CASSLRPGAPETQYF	TGCGCCAGCAGCTTGCGTCCGGGAGCCCCCGAGACCCAGTACTTC
NA	TRBV6-6	NA	TRBJ2-1	CASTLSWDRGYNEQFF	TGTGCCAGCACGCTATCCTGGGACCGCGGATACAATGAGCAGTTCTTC
NA	TRBV14	NA	TRBJ2-2	CASSQAVEGKLFF	TGTGCCAGCAGCCAAGCGGTCGAGGGGAAGCTGTTTTTT
NA	TRBV7-2	NA	TRBJ2-1	CASSPIGTGNEQFF	TGTGCCAGCAGTCCAATCGGGACCGGCAATGAGCAGTTCTTC
NA	TRBV7-8	NA	TRBJ2-1	CASSLAGQGAANEQFF	TGTGCCAGCAGCTTAGCGGGGCAGGGCGCGGCCAATGAGCAGTTCTTC
NA	TRBV28	TRBD1	TRBJ1-2	CASSGTGTGGQANYGYTF	TGTGCCAGCAGTGGAACCGGGACAGGGGGCCAAGCGAACTATGGCTACACCTTC
NA	TRBV29-1	TRBD1	TRBJ2-3	CSVGPQGADTQYF	TGCAGCGTCGGCCCCCAGGGGGCAGATACGCAGTATTTT
NA	TRBV7-2	TRBD2	TRBJ2-1	CASSLAVTSGYNEQFF	TGTGCCAGCAGCTTAGCCGTGACTAGCGGTTACAATGAGCAGTTCTTC
NA	TRBV7-2	NA	TRBJ2-2	CASSHLTGELFF	TGTGCCAGCAGCCACCTTACCGGGGAGCTGTTTTTT
NA	TRBV7-9	NA	TRBJ2-1	CASSFMGSREQFF	TGTGCCAGCAGCTTCATGGGTAGTCGGGAGCAGTTCTTC
NA	TRBV7-2	NA	TRBJ2-5	CASSRAGGETQYF	TGTGCCAGCAGCCGAGCAGGGGGGGAGACCCAGTACTTC
NA	TRBV19	NA	TRBJ1-5	CASSGGNQPQHF	TGTGCCAGTAGCGGGGGGAACCAGCCCCAGCATTTT
NA	TRBV4-1	NA	TRBJ2-3	CASQGFLTDTQYF	TGCGCCAGCCAGGGGTTCCTCACAGATACGCAGTATTTT
once	TRBV28	NA	TRBJ2-7	CASSLPQTYEQYF	TGTGCCAGCAGTTTGCCACAGACCTACGAGCAGTACTTC
NA	TRBV6-1	NA	TRBJ2-1	CASSVRTAYNEQFF	TGTGCCAGCAGTGTAAGGACAGCCTACAATGAGCAGTTCTTC
NA	TRBV6-8	TRBD1	TRBJ1-5	CASSYEAIGDRSYQPQHF	TGTGCCAGCAGTTATGAGGCTATAGGGGACAGATCTTATCAGCCCCAGCATTTT
NA	TRBV6-1	TRBD2	TRBJ2-1	CASSPGTSGNNEQFF	TGTGCCAGCAGCCCCGGGACTAGCGGAAACAATGAGCAGTTCTTC
NA	TRBV28	NA	TRBJ2-3	CASSLPEDTQYF	TGTGCCAGCAGTTTACCGGAAGATACGCAGTATTTT
NA	TRBV11-2	NA	TRBJ2-5	CASSPSFPQRTQYF	TGTGCCAGCAGCCCCTCCTTTCCCCAAAGGACCCAGTACTTC
NA	TRBV5-5	NA	TRBJ1-3	CASSLAATGNTIYF	TGTGCCAGCAGCTTGGCCGCGACAGGAAACACCATATATTTT
NA	TRBV11-2	NA	TRBJ2-1	CASSLVTGKTNNEQFF	TGTGCCAGCAGCTTAGTTACAGGAAAGACTAACAATGAGCAGTTCTTC
NA	TRBV7-8	NA	TRBJ1-5	CASSTVTNSNQPQHF	TGTGCCAGCAGCACGGTCACGAATAGCAATCAGCCCCAGCATTTT
NA	TRBV10-2	NA	TRBJ2-3	CAITFSGPTDTQYF	TGCGCCATCACTTTTAGCGGTCCCACAGATACGCAGTATTTT
NA	TRBV7-8	NA	TRBJ2-5	CASSLASARGAETQYF	TGTGCCAGCAGCTTAGCGTCGGCCAGGGGGGCCGAGACCCAGTACTTC
NA	TRBV10-1	TRBD1	TRBJ2-1	CASSESGTGSPSYNEQFF	TGCGCCAGCAGTGAGTCCGGGACAGGGTCTCCCTCCTACAATGAGCAGTTCTTC
once	TRBV9	TRBD1	TRBJ2-7	CASSVASTGVHEQYF	TGTGCCAGCAGCGTAGCATCGACAGGGGTCCACGAGCAGTACTTC
NA	TRBV14	NA	TRBJ1-2	CASSQKGGYGYTF	TGTGCCAGCAGCCAAAAAGGGGGATATGGCTACACCTTC
NA	TRBV6-5	NA	TRBJ1-2	CASRGGKYYGYTF	TGTGCCAGCAGGGGCGGGAAATACTATGGCTACACCTTC
NA	TRBV5-1	NA	TRBJ1-2	CASSEQDYGYTF	TGCGCCAGCAGCGAACAGGACTATGGCTACACCTTC
NA	TRBV6-1	TRBD1	TRBJ2-2	CASSGRDRTTGELFF	TGTGCCAGCAGTGGCCGGGACAGAACTACCGGGGAGCTGTTTTTT
NA	TRBV27	TRBD1	TRBJ2-4	CASVRGNWRNIQYF	TGTGCCAGCGTCAGGGGGAATTGGAGAAACATTCAGTACTTC
NA	TRBV7-9	NA	TRBJ2-1	CASSPLEQFF	TGTGCCAGCAGCCCTCTTGAGCAGTTCTTC